What follows are 3 T cell receptor beta chains derived from one specimen sequenced in a study of neurological immune-mediated disorders. TCRdb re-called the 5' RACE reads through MiXCR, storing one row per CDR3 protein. This sample has 55,000 to 80,000 distinct CDR3 sequences, with less than 6% found just once. The sample consisted of PBMCs. The receptors derive from a woman aged 50 to 60 with multiple sclerosis.

There are many counts of this clonotype. This sequence joins TRBV5-1 and TRBJ1-4; the D gene is possibly TRBD1 (6 bases). Germline CDR1 and CDR2: SGHRS and YFSETQ. The V end was cut by 8 bases, the J end by 5 bases, with 13 bases between. The CDR3 consists of 13 residues. The CDR3 nucleotides read TGCGCCAGTCGAGGACAGCAAAATGAAAAACTGTTTTTT. It yields the protein CASRGQQNEKLFF.

In its sample, this clonotype was seen many times. V usage is TRBV4-1 and J usage is TRBJ1-5; no clear D. V lost 0 bases and J lost 1, with 4 bases in between. CDR1 MGHRA and CDR2 YSYEKL come from the germline V gene. The CDR3 loop spans 14 amino acids. The CDR3 region has the DNA TGCGCCAGCAGCCAAGAAGGGAGCAATCAGCCCCAGCATTTT. Translation: CASSQEGSNQPQHF.

This clonotype was recorded at least ten times. The chain carries TRBV4-2 and TRBJ1-1; D gene ambiguous. V was pared by 3 bases and J by 7 bases, with 12 bases between. From germline, CDR1 is LGHNA and CDR2 YNFKEQ. The CDR3 sequence is 13 residues long. As DNA, the CDR3 is TGTGCCAGCAGCCAGTCGGACGGCTATGAAGCTTTCTTT. This sequence encodes CASSQSDGYEAFF.